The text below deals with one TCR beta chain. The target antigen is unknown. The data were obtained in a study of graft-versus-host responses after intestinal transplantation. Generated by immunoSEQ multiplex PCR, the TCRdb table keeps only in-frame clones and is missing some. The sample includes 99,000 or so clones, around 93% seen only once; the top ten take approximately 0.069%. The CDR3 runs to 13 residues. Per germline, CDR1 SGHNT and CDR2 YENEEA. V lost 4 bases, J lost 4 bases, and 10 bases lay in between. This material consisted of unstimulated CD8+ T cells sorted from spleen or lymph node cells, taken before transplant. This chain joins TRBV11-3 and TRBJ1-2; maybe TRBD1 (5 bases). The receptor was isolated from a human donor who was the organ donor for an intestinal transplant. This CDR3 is CASSSPGFYGYTF. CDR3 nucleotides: TGTGCCAGCAGCTCCCCAGGGTTCTATGGCTACACCTTC.